The 23 T cell receptor beta chains listed next were all sequenced from one sample in a study of shared clonotypes between healthy human individuals. Data came from immunoSEQ multiplex PCR; TCRdb stores just in-frame clones and leaves some out. The table lists some 2.1 million clones, 90% to 95% of them singletons. Source material: naive CD4+ T cells sorted from blood. Subset denoted: CD45RA+ positively selected. These receptors originate from a man between 18 and 29 years old in good health.

The chain is built from TRBV5-4 and TRBJ2-7; tentative D call: TRBD2 (6 bases). Between the trimmed V and J ends, which lost 4 bases and 1 base, there was a span of 15 bases. The CDR3 spans 15 residues. The germline CDR1 and CDR2 sequences are SGHNT and YYREEE (reference sequence). CDR3 region: CASSRGGERSYEQYF. Here the CDR3 DNA reads TGTGCCAGCAGCCGAGGCGGGGAGCGGTCCTACGAGCAGTACTTC.

This clone was observed once. The chain joins TRBV5-1 to TRBJ2-7, with TRBD1 as a possible D gene (6 bases). CDR1 is SGHRS, CDR2 YFSETQ, per germline. This CDR3 contains 12 residues. Trimming took 7 bases from V and 6 from J, leaving 14 bases between them. The CDR3, as DNA: TGCGCCAGCGACACAGGGCGGTCCGAGCAGTACTTC. Translating it yields CASDTGRSEQYF.

V usage is TRBV18 and J usage is TRBJ2-3; 10 bases align to TRBD2. The CDR3 extends over 15 amino acids. From germline, CDR1 is KGHSH and CDR2 LQKENI. Trimming took 8 bases from V and 4 from J; bases not matched to a gene: 9. CDR3 amino acids: CASITAGGGADTQYF. CDR3 bases: TGTGCCAGCATTACAGCGGGAGGGGGGGCAGATACGCAGTATTTT.

The J gene is TRBJ1-3, the V gene TRBV4-1, with D unresolved. The CDR3 consists of 17 residues. V was cut by 3 bases and J by 0 bases, with 15 bases left in between. The V gene's germline CDR1 is MGHRA and CDR2 YSYEKL. CDR3 DNA: TGCGCCAGCAGCCAGGAAGGAGGGCGGAACTCTGGAAACACCATATATTTT. Its translation is CASSQEGGRNSGNTIYF.

The CDR3 loop reads CASSSSTGNGETQYF. The CDR3 coding sequence is TGTGCCAGCAGCTCATCGACAGGGAATGGGGAGACCCAGTACTTC. V and J are TRBV5-4 and TRBJ2-5; 7 bases fit TRBD1. CDR1 is SGHNT and CDR2 is YYREEE in the germline V gene (reference sequence). V lost 3 bases to trimming and J lost 5 bases; unmatched junction nucleotides: 10. CDR3 length equals 15 residues.

The chain carries TRBV19 and TRBJ2-7; the D gene is possibly TRBD1 (6 bases). With 2 bases removed from V and 3 bases from J, the gap between germline ends came to 11 bases. Looked up from germline, CDR1 is LNHDA and CDR2 is SQIVND (reference sequence). The CDR3 totals 14 residues. This CDR3 is CASSIQGRYYEQYF. The CDR3 region has the DNA TGTGCCAGTAGTATACAGGGGCGCTACTACGAGCAGTACTTC.

V usage is TRBV29-1 and J usage is TRBJ1-1, with D unresolved. There are 12 residues in the CDR3. Trimming stripped 4 bases from V and 8 bases from J, with 14 bases between. Germline CDR1 SQVTM, CDR2 ANQGSEA. CDR3 bases: TGCAGCGTTGTATTCTCTCCGTCGGAAGCTTTCTTT. Translation gives CSVVFSPSEAFF.

The chain carries TRBV7-9 and TRBJ2-5, with D tentatively TRBD1 or TRBD2 (5 bases each). CDR1 SEHNR and CDR2 FQNEAQ come from the germline V gene (reference sequence). The CDR3 contains 14 residues. The V and J ends lost 0 bases and 2 bases respectively, with 7 bases between them. CDR3 in amino acids: CASSLAWGQETQYF. The CDR3 DNA is TGTGCCAGCAGCTTAGCCTGGGGGCAAGAGACCCAGTACTTC.

This rearrangement joins TRBV30 to TRBJ1-1; maybe TRBD1 (5 bases). V shed 4 bases and J shed 3 bases, with 15 bases lying between them. This CDR3 spans 14 amino acids. Per the germline V gene, CDR1 is GTSNPN and CDR2 is SVGIG (reference sequence). CDR3 in amino acids: CAWIFRGSYTEAFF. DNA of the CDR3: TGTGCCTGGATATTTAGGGGATCGTACACTGAAGCTTTCTTT.

The rearrangement uses TRBV5-4 and TRBJ1-4; possibly TRBD1 for D (6 bases). Germline values: CDR1 SGHNT, CDR2 YYREEE (reference sequence). The length of the CDR3 is 15 residues. V was clipped by 1 base and J by 5 bases, with 12 bases between them. The CDR3 nucleotides read TGTGCCAGCAGCTTGTCCCAAGACAGGAATGAAAAACTGTTTTTT. As protein: CASSLSQDRNEKLFF.

CDR3 DNA sequence: TGTGCCAGCAGCTGGACTAGCGGGTACGAGCAGTTCTTC. This sequence encodes CASSWTSGYEQFF. The chain combines TRBV5-6 with TRBJ2-1; the match to TRBD2 covers 11 bases. This CDR3 region has 13 residues. V lost 3 bases to trimming and J lost 10 bases; unmatched junction nucleotides: 3. CDR1 SGHDT and CDR2 YYEEEE come from the germline V gene. Full variable domain (outside the CDR3, taken from reference TRBV5-6 and TRBJ2-1): DAGVTQSPTHLIKTRGQQVTLRCSPKSGHDTVSWYQQALGQGPQFIFQYYEEEERQRGNFPDRFSGHQFPNYSSELNVNALLLGDSALYLCASSWTSGYEQFFGPGTRLTVL.

On this clone: Other DNA sequences in this sample translate to the same CDR3. The chain links TRBV30 to TRBJ2-3; TRBD2 matches 7 bases. CDR1 and CDR2 from the germline V gene are GTSNPN and SVGIG (reference sequence). Losses at the gene ends were 2 bases for V and 0 bases for J; bases not matched to a gene: 2. CDR3 size: 14 residues. In DNA, the CDR3 is TGTGCCTGGAGTCGCGGGGGTAGCACAGATACGCAGTATTTT. It translates to CAWSRGGSTDTQYF.

The chain joins TRBV14 to TRBJ2-4; possibly TRBD1 for D (6 bases). The CDR3 spans 13 residues. The germline gives CDR1 SGHDN, CDR2 FVKESK. V was shortened by 3 bases and J by 6 bases, with 9 bases between the two germline ends. CDR3 nucleotides: TGTGCCAGCAGCCAGGGGGCTGGAAACATTCAGTACTTC. It translates to CASSQGAGNIQYF.

The rearrangement uses TRBV5-1 and TRBJ2-2; the D gene could be TRBD1 or TRBD2 (5 bases each). V was clipped by 0 bases and J by 3 bases, with 9 bases between them. Germline V lookup: CDR1 SGHRS, CDR2 YFSETQ. The CDR3 runs 15 residues. The DNA for the CDR3 is TGCGCCAGCAGCTTGGTTGGGGGTCACACCGGGGAGCTGTTTTTT. Its protein is CASSLVGGHTGELFF. Looking up the rest from reference TRBV5-1 and TRBJ2-2 gives the full variable domain: KAGVTQTPRYLIKTRGQQVTLSCSPISGHRSVSWYQQTPGQGLQFLFEYFSETQRNKGNFPGRFSGRQFSNSRSEMNVSTLELGDSALYLCASSLVGGHTGELFFGEGSRLTVL.

V and J are TRBV7-9 and TRBJ2-7; 7 bases map to TRBD1. Per the germline V gene, CDR1 is SEHNR and CDR2 is FQNEAQ (reference sequence). Trimming at V came to 5 bases and at J to 0 bases, leaving 4 bases not matched to a gene. CDR3 size: 14 residues. Here the CDR3 DNA reads TGTGCCAGCAGCATCACAGGGGACTCCTACGAGCAGTACTTC. Its translation is CASSITGDSYEQYF. The whole variable domain, remainder taken from reference TRBV7-9 and TRBJ2-7, is DTGVSQNPRHKITKRGQNVTFRCDPISEHNRLYWYRQTLGQGPEFLTYFQNEAQLEKSRLLSDRFSAERPKGSFSTLEIQRTEQGDSAMYLCASSITGDSYEQYFGPGTRLTVT.

The rearrangement uses TRBV25-1 and TRBJ2-6; weak D call: TRBD2 (6 bases). The CDR3 loop spans 16 amino acids. Trimming stripped 4 bases from V and 2 bases from J, with 12 bases between. The germline V gene encodes CDR1 MGHDK and CDR2 SYGVNS. As DNA, the CDR3 is TGTGCCAGCAGTGCCTCGGGGGTGGCTGGGGCCAACGTCCTGACTTTC. It encodes CASSASGVAGANVLTF.

CDR3 loop: CASSPSLVGSSYEQYF. CDR3 nucleotide sequence: TGTGCCAGCTCACCCTCCCTCGTGGGAAGCTCCTACGAGCAGTACTTC. The chain is built from TRBV18 and TRBJ2-7; no clear D. The germline V gene has CDR1 KGHSH and CDR2 LQKENI. With 3 bases removed from V and 0 bases from J, the gap between germline ends came to 15 bases. This CDR3 is built from 16 residues.

The DNA of the CDR3 is TGTGCCAGCAGTTTAAACGGAGTTCCCTACAATGAGCAGTTCTTC. Translated, it gives CASSLNGVPYNEQFF. V usage is TRBV27 and J usage is TRBJ2-1; no definite D call. In germline, CDR1 is MNHEY, CDR2 SMNVEV (reference sequence). With 2 bases removed from V and 2 bases from J, the gap between germline ends came to 10 bases. This CDR3 has 15 amino acids.

The chain is built from TRBV18 and TRBJ2-6; 11 bases line up with TRBD2. The CDR3 length is 17 residues. The trim removed 4 bases at V and 4 bases at J, leaving 6 bases unmatched. Germline CDR1 reads KGHSH; CDR2 reads LQKENI. In DNA, the CDR3 is TGTGCCAGCTCACTGGGGACTAGCGGTACCGGGGCCAACGTCCTGACTTTC. Amino acids: CASSLGTSGTGANVLTF.

The chain combines TRBV25-1 with TRBJ1-4; TRBD1 agrees at 7 bases. V lost 3 bases, J lost 5 bases, and 6 bases stayed unmatched. Per the germline V gene, CDR1 is MGHDK and CDR2 is SYGVNS. The CDR3 sequence is 15 residues long. CDR3 bases: TGTGCCAGCAGTGAGCTGGGACAGACAAATGAAAAACTGTTTTTT. Residues: CASSELGQTNEKLFF. The full variable domain, rest sourced from reference TRBV25-1 and TRBJ1-4, is EADIYQTPRYLVIGTGKKITLECSQTMGHDKMYWYQQDPGMELHLIHYSYGVNSTEKGDLSSESTVSRIRTEHFPLTLESARPSHTSQYLCASSELGQTNEKLFFGSGTQLSVL.

The chain carries TRBV6-5 and TRBJ2-5; D is uncertain. Trimming shortened V by 6 bases and J by 2 bases, and 16 bases separated the two germline ends. Germline assignment: CDR1 MNHEY and CDR2 SVGAGI. The CDR3 extends over 15 amino acids. CDR3: CASSMTFTTQETQYF. DNA for the CDR3: TGTGCCAGCAGCATGACTTTCACCACTCAAGAGACCCAGTACTTC.

The rearrangement uses TRBV4-3 and TRBJ2-1; 14 nucleotides align to TRBD2. Germline V gives CDR1 LGHNA, CDR2 YSLEER. This CDR3 region has 17 residues. The ends lost 0 bases at V and 10 bases at J; junction bases unmatched: 8. The CDR3 nucleotides are TGCGCCAGCAGCCAAGATCCCGGACTAGCGGGAGGCTGGGAGCAGTTCTTC. Its protein product is CASSQDPGLAGGWEQFF.

Turning to this clone: A much larger clonotype is one base distant, so this may be a read error. The CDR3 carries no conserved terminal phenylalanine or tryptophan, so it likely arises from a read error. The chain has TRBV7-2 and TRBJ1-6, with 7 bases that match TRBD1. CDR1 and CDR2 (germline): SGHTA, FQGNSA. This CDR3 has 15 residues. Unmatched junction bases numbered 7, after V lost 5 bases and J lost 6 bases. The CDR3 loop reads CASSPDRLANSPLHL. The CDR3 DNA sequence: TGTGCCAGCAGCCCGGACAGGCTGGCTAATTCACCCCTCCACCTT.